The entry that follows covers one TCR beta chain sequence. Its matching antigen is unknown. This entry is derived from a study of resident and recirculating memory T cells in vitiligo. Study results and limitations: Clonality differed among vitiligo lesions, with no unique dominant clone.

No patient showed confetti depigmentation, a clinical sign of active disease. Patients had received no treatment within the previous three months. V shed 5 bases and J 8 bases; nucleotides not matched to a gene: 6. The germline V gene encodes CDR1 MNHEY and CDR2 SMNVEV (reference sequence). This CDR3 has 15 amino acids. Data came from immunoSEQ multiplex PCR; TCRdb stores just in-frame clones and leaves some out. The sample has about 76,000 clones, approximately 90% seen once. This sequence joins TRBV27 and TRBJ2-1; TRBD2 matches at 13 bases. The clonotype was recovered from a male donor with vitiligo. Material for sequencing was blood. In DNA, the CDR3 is TGTGCCAGCAGTCCCTGGACTAGCGGGAGTGATGAGCAGTTCTTC. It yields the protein CASSPWTSGSDEQFF.